The present T cell receptor (beta chain) was sequenced within a study of blood T cell repertoires in COVID-19. Study overall: Samples representing acute and convalescent COVID-19 were sourced from the United States, Italy and Spain. In each case, the material was cDNA or gDNA derived from T cells, B-cell-depleted T cells, or PBMCs.

Germline lookup yields CDR1 LGHNA and CDR2 YSLEER. This CDR3 has 17 amino acids. Trimming cost V 3 bases and J 0 bases; bases outside gene matches: 8. The authors' processing: Nucleated cell number was recorded as an estimate derived from reference gene primer amplification. Clones were read by immunoSEQ multiplex PCR, and TCRdb kept only the in-frame ones, dropping some. From that table come the V and J calls and clone size; the DNA was used to work out D and trimming. The data show more than 90,000 clones, 65% to 80% seen once. The chain carries TRBV4-3 and TRBJ1-3, with 7 bases that match TRBD1. Sequenced material: peripheral blood. This clonotype was obtained from a man between 65 and 79 years old with acute or convalescent COVID-19. In DNA, the CDR3 is TGCGCCAGCAGCCAGCATACAGGGGTAAGCTCTGGAAACACCATATATTTT. Residues: CASSQHTGVSSGNTIYF.